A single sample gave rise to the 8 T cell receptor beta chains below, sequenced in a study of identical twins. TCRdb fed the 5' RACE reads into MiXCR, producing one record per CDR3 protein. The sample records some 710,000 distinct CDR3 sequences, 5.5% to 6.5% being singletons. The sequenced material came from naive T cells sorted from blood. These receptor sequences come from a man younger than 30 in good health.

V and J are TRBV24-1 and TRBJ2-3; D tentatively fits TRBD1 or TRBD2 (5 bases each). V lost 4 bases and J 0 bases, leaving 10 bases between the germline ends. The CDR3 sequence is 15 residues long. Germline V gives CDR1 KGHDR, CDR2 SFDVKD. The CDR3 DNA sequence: TGTGCCACCAGTGACTTGAGGGGAAGCACAGATACGCAGTATTTT. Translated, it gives CATSDLRGSTDTQYF.

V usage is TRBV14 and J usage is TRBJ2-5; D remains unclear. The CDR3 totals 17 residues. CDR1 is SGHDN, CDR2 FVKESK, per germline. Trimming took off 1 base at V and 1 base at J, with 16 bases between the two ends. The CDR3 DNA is TGTGCCAGCAGCCAAGTTCGCCATCGATCACTCCAAGAGACCCAGTACTTC. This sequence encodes CASSQVRHRSLQETQYF.

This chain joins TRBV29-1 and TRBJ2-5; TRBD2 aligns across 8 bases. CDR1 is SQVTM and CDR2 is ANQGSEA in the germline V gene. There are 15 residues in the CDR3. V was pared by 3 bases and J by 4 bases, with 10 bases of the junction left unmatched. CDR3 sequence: CSVELLAGLGETQYF. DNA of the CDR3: TGCAGCGTTGAGTTGTTAGCGGGACTAGGAGAGACCCAGTACTTC.

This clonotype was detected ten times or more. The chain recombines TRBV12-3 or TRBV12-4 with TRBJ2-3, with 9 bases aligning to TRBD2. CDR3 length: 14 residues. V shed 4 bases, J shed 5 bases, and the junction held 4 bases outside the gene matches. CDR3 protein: CASSSEREEDTQYF. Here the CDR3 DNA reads TGTGCCAGCAGTTCGGAGCGGGAGGAAGATACGCAGTATTTT.

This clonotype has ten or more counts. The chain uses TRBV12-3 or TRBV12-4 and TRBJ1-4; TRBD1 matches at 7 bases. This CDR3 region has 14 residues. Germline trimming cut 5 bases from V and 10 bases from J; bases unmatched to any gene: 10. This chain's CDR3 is CASSPEGAWGKLFF. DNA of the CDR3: TGTGCCAGCAGTCCCGAGGGGGCGTGGGGAAAACTGTTTTTT.

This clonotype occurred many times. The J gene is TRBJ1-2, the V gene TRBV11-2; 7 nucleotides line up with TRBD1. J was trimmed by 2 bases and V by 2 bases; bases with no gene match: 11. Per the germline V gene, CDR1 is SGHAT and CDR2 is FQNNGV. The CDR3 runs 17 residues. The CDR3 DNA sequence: TGTGCCAGCAGCTTAAACCTAAGGGGGCGGCTCAACTATGGCTACACCTTC. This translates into CASSLNLRGRLNYGYTF.

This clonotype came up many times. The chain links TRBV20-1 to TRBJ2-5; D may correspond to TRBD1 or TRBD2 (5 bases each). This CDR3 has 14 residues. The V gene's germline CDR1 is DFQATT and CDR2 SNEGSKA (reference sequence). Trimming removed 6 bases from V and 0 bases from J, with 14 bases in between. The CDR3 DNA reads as TGCAGTGCCCGCCTCGGGGCATACCAAGAGACCCAGTACTTC. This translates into CSARLGAYQETQYF.

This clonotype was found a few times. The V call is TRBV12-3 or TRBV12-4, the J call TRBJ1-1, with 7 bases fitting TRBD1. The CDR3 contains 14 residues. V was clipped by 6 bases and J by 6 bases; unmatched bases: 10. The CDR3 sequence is CASRETGRGSEAFF. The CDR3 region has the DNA TGTGCCAGCAGGGAGACAGGGCGAGGCTCTGAAGCTTTCTTT.